A single sample gave rise to the 3 T cell receptor beta chains below, sequenced in a study of T cell changes during pregnancy in multiple sclerosis. Assay used: immunoSEQ multiplex PCR; TCRdb lists only in-frame clones, some missing. The table lists fewer than 25,000 clones, around 87% of them singletons. Sequenced material: CD4+ T cells from peripheral blood mononuclear cells, taken in the second trimester of pregnancy. The receptors were sampled from a female donor in good health, enrolled as a control in a pregnancy study.

This chain joins TRBV5-3 and TRBJ1-4; D is perhaps TRBD1 (5 bases). TRBV5-3 is sorted into the ORF group, with uncertain function. Trimming stripped 4 bases from V and 4 bases from J, with 11 bases between. CDR3 length: 14 residues. CDR3 sequence (DNA): TGTGCCAGAAGCCCCGACAGAGTTAATGAAAAACTGTTTTTT. It specifies CARSPDRVNEKLFF.

The chain carries TRBV27 and TRBJ1-2, with D hard to call. V shed 5 bases and J shed 8 bases, with 9 bases lying between them. Germline CDR1 is MNHEY and CDR2 is SMNVEV (reference sequence). The CDR3 is 11 residues long. The CDR3 nucleotides read TGTGCCAGCAGTCCCGGGAGGGGCTACACCTTC. It yields the protein CASSPGRGYTF.

This rearrangement joins TRBV7-8 to TRBJ1-2; 8 bases are shared with TRBD1. The trim removed 5 bases at V and 8 bases at J, leaving 13 bases unmatched. Germline V gene lookup returns CDR1 SGHVS and CDR2 FQNEAQ. The CDR3 extends over 15 amino acids. The CDR3 DNA is TGTGCCAGCAGCCCCCGGGACAGGACCTGGGAAGGCTACACCTTC. Its protein is CASSPRDRTWEGYTF. The whole variable domain, filled in from reference TRBV7-8 and TRBJ1-2, reads GAGVSQSPRYKVAKRGQDVALRCDPISGHVSLFWYQQALGQGPEFLTYFQNEAQLDKSGLPSDRFFAERPEGSVSTLKIQRTQQEDSAVYLCASSPRDRTWEGYTFGSGTRLTVV.